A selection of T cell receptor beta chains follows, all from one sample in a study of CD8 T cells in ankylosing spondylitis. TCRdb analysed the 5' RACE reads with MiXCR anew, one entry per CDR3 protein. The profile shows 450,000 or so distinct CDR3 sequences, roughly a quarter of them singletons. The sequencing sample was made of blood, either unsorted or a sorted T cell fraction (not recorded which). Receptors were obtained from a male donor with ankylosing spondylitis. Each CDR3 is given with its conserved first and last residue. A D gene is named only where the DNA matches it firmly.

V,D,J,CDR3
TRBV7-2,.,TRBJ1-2,CASSEQRTGYTF
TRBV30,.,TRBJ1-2,CAWSRQLRYGYTF
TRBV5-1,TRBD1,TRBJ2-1,CASSLEQGFNEQFF
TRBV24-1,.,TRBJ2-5,CATSDSAGSGETQYF
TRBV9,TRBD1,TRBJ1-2,CASSDTGGSDYGYTF
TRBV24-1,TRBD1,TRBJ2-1,CATQDRATYNEQFF
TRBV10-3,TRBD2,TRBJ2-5,CATTPAGVEETQYF
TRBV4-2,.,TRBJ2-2,CASSQPQAGELFF
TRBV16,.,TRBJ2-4,CASSLPSRTHKNIQYF
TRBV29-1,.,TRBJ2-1,CSVEYLQAYNEQFF
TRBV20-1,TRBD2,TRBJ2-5,CSATLAGGLKTQYF
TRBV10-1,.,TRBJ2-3,CASGSGPTATDTQYF
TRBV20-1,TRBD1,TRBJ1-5,CSARLGSGQIDQPQHF
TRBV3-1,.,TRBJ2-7,CASSQGAGAGTYEQYF
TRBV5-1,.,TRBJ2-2,CASSSARENTGELFF
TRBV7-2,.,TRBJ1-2,CASSPRDTSIYGYTF
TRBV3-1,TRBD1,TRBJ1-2,CASSPETGGWNGYTF
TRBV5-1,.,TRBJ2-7,CASSSPEANPYEQYF
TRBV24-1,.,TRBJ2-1,CATSDAGVDEQFF
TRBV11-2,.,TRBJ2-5,CASSLDPTPLTQYF
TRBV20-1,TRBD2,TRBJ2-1,CSARTPLAGGNEQFF
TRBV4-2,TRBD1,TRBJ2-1,CASSVRDRGDNEQFF
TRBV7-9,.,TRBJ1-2,CASTLGGPYGYTF